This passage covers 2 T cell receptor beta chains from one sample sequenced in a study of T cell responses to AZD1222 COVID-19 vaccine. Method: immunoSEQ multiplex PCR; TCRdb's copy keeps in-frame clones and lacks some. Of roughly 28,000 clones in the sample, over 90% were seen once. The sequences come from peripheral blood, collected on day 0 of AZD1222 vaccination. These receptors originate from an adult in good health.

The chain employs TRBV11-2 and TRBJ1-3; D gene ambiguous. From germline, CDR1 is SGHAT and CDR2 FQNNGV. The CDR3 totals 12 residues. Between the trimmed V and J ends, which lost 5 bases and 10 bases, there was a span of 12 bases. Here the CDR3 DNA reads TGTGCCAGCAGCCCTCTTGGGGTGACCATATATTTT. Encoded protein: CASSPLGVTIYF.

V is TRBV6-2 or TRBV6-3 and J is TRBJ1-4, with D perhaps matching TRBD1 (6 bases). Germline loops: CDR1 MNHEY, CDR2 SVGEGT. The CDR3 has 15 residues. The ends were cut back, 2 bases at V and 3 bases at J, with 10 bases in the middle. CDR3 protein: CASSYVGTSNEKLFF. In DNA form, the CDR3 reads TGTGCCAGCAGTTACGTCGGGACATCTAATGAAAAACTGTTTTTT.